This TCR beta chain was recorded in a study of blood T cells in healthy people across ages. This clonotype appeared many times. The CDR3 is 12 residues long. Looked up from germline, CDR1 is DFQATT and CDR2 is SNEGSKA (reference sequence). Between the trimmed V and J ends, which lost 8 bases and 6 bases, there was a span of 14 bases. Together with a sample-barcoded 5' primer, a J-beta primer mix was included in a second PCR lasting about 7 to 11 cycles. TCRdb re-called the 5' RACE reads through MiXCR, storing one row per CDR3 protein. In the table there are some 880,000 distinct CDR3 sequences, approximately 35% of which are singletons.

This chain links TRBV20-1 with TRBJ2-1, with D tentatively TRBD1 or TRBD2 (5 bases each). Sequencing was carried out using blood. The clonotype was recovered from a young man in good health. This CDR3 is CSTQGVANEQFF. CDR3 in DNA: TGCAGTACCCAGGGAGTGGCCAATGAGCAGTTCTTC.